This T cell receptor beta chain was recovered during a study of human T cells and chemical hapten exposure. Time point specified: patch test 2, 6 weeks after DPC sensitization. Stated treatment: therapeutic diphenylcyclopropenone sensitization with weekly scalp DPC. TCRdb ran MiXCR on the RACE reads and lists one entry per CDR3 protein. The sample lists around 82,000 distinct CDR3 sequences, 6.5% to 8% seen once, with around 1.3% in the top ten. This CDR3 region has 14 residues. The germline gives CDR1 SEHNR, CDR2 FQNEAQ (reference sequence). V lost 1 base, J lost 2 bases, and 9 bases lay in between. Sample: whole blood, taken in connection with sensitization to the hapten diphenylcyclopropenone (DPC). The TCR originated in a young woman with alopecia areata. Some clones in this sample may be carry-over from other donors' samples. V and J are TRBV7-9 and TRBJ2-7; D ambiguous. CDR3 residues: CASSLVVRPYEQYF. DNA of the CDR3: TGTGCCAGCAGCTTAGTTGTGAGACCCTACGAGCAGTACTTC.